This TCR beta chain was captured in a study of cytomegalovirus exposure and HLA in healthy donors. Broader study findings: After further analysis at a later stage, around 17,000 TCR beta sequences were associated with HLA alleles at 0.05 false discovery rate. Fewer N-insertions (relative to the approximately 670-donor mean) were reportedly seen in an Asian-associated ancestry cluster in a later analysis. Researchers reportedly found TCR beta sequences accurately predicted most subjects' HLA-A and HLA-B alleles.

PCR was performed using 60 Vbeta and 13 Jbeta primers. Profiling relied on immunoSEQ multiplex PCR, and the TCRdb table lists in-frame clones only, not all of them. Here the sample table reports 75,000 to 100,000 clones. To note about this clone: Its cognate antigen is unknown.

Per the germline V gene, CDR1 is SGHRS and CDR2 is YFSETQ. The V gene end was trimmed by 0 bases and the J gene end by 0 bases; junction bases not matched to a gene: 3. The CDR3 length is 17 residues. The donors, nominally healthy at sampling, likely had unrecorded immune exposures. This TCR derives from a woman in her sixties or seventies in good health and CMV-seronegative. Sequencing was done on a sample of PBMCs. The V and J genes are TRBV5-1 and TRBJ2-2; 9 bases align to TRBD1. Here the CDR3 reads CASSLGTGAPNTGELFF. The CDR3 DNA is TGCGCCAGCAGCTTGGGGACAGGGGCACCGAACACCGGGGAGCTGTTTTTT.